A single sample is the source of the 16 T cell receptor beta chains below, sequenced in a study of blood T cell repertoires in COVID-19. TCRdb's table, derived via immunoSEQ multiplex PCR, lists solely in-frame clones and lacks some. Here the sample spans under 250,000 clones, approximately 80% being singletons. The sample taken for sequencing was peripheral blood. All receptors derive from an elderly man with acute or convalescent COVID-19.

The V call is TRBV28, the J call TRBJ2-3, with a weak D call TRBD2 (6 bases). Germline CDR1 and CDR2: MDHEN and SYDVKM. Trimming took 3 bases from V and 6 from J, leaving 19 bases between them. CDR3 length equals 16 residues. CDR3 sequence reads: CASSLSGGSRRDTQYF. The CDR3 nucleotides are TGTGCCAGCAGTTTGTCCGGGGGTAGTCGTAGGGATACGCAGTATTTT.

The CDR3 DNA sequence: TGTGCCAGCAGTGATCGGGTTACTGGAAACACCATATATTTT. As protein: CASSDRVTGNTIYF. V usage is TRBV2 and J usage is TRBJ1-3; the D is unclear. Germline V CDR1 and CDR2: SNHLY, FYNNEI. Deletions cut 3 bases from V and 2 bases from J, with 8 bases between. The CDR3 runs to 14 residues.

This sequence joins TRBV7-6 and TRBJ1-5; 7 bases match TRBD1. The CDR3 consists of 15 residues. After removal of 5 bases from V and 2 bases from J, the junction contained 6 bases not matched to a gene. CDR1 SGHVS and CDR2 FNYEAQ come from the germline V gene. CDR3: CASSPSTGGNQPQHF. DNA of the CDR3: TGTGCCAGCAGCCCATCTACAGGGGGCAATCAGCCCCAGCATTTT.

V is TRBV25-1 and J is TRBJ1-5; possibly TRBD1 for D (6 bases). The CDR3 has 11 amino acids. V gave up 10 bases and J gave up 11 bases, with 15 bases separating them. CDR1 and CDR2 (germline): MGHDK, SYGVNS. The CDR3 DNA is TGTGCCACTCGCCAGGGGCGGACCCAGCATTTT. The encoded protein is CATRQGRTQHF.

This clone showed up just once. The V call is TRBV7-2, the J call TRBJ1-2; 9 bases are a match to TRBD1. This CDR3 has 14 amino acids. Looked up from germline, CDR1 is SGHTA and CDR2 is FQGNSA. Trimming removed 6 bases from V and 6 bases from J; junction bases left unmatched: 8. Here the CDR3 reads CASSQRTGGNGYTF. The CDR3 DNA follows: TGTGCCAGCAGTCAAAGAACAGGGGGCAATGGCTACACCTTC.

V is TRBV11-2 and J is TRBJ1-1, with 7 positions matching TRBD1. CDR3 length equals 15 residues. The germline CDR1 and CDR2 sequences are SGHAT and FQNNGV. The V segment lost 5 bases and the J segment 1 base; nucleotides outside the gene matches: 7. The CDR3 region has the DNA TGTGCCAGCAGCCCCCAGGGGACAGCGAACACTGAAGCTTTCTTT. Its translation is CASSPQGTANTEAFF. The full variable domain, rest sourced from reference TRBV11-2 and TRBJ1-1, is EAGVAQSPRYKIIEKRQSVAFWCNPISGHATLYWYQQILGQGPKLLIQFQNNGVVDDSQLPKDRFSAERLKGVDSTLKIQPAKLEDSAVYLCASSPQGTANTEAFFGQGTRLTVV.

The table lists this clone with a few counts. The CDR3 DNA sequence: TGTGCCAGCAGCCTAGGGGACAGCTCCTACGAGCAGTACTTC. Translating gives CASSLGDSSYEQYF. V is TRBV3-1 (or the pseudogene TRBV3-2) and J is TRBJ2-7; 7 bases are a match to TRBD1. J was trimmed by 0 bases and V by 4 bases; bases with no gene match: 3. The CDR3 totals 14 residues. The V gene's germline CDR1 is LGHDT and CDR2 YNNKEL (reference sequence).

The chain combines TRBV5-8 with TRBJ2-2; the match to TRBD1 covers 9 bases. The CDR3 has 16 amino acids. V lost 4 bases, J lost 5 bases, and 9 bases stayed unmatched. Germline CDR1 and CDR2: SGHTS and YDEGEE. The DNA of the CDR3 is TGTGCCAGCAGCCGGGGAGGGACAGGGAGGACCGGGGAGCTGTTTTTT. Translation: CASSRGGTGRTGELFF.

This clone appeared once. Other nucleotide sequences from this sample produce the same CDR3. The chain uses TRBV20-1 and TRBJ1-5, with a possible D match to TRBD1 (5 bases). The V end was cut by 3 bases, the J end by 4 bases, with 10 bases between. CDR1 DFQATT and CDR2 SNEGSKA come from the germline V gene (reference sequence). The CDR3 contains 13 residues. This CDR3 reads CSASQGTNQPQHF. For the CDR3, the DNA is TGCAGTGCTAGTCAGGGTACAAATCAGCCCCAGCATTTT.

The chain has TRBV9 and TRBJ2-7, with 11 nucleotides matching TRBD2. The CDR3 is made up of 17 amino acids. J was trimmed by 0 bases and V by 0 bases; bases with no gene match: 5. Germline CDR1 and CDR2: SGDLS and YYNGEE. CDR3 nucleotides: TGTGCCAGCAGCGTAGGAGGGACTAGCGGATCCTCCTACGAGCAGTACTTC. Residues: CASSVGGTSGSSYEQYF.

This chain links TRBV6-5 with TRBJ2-1; 11 bases agree with TRBD2. Germline values: CDR1 MNHEY, CDR2 SVGAGI. This CDR3 has 16 residues. V gave up 4 bases and J gave up 4 bases; unmatched junction bases: 6. The CDR3 nucleotides read TGTGCCAGCAGTTCAGCGACTAGCGGGGTTTACAATGAGCAGTTCTTC. Translating it yields CASSSATSGVYNEQFF.

The J gene is TRBJ2-1, the V gene TRBV19, with TRBD1 matching over 7 bases. V dropped 10 bases and J dropped 8; count of bases not matched to a gene: 11. CDR1 is LNHDA, CDR2 SQIVND, per germline (reference sequence). This CDR3 has 13 amino acids. The CDR3 bases are TGTGCCATTAACACCCGACAGGGCGATGAGCAGTTCTTC. Its translation is CAINTRQGDEQFF.

The V call is TRBV18, the J call TRBJ2-7; D remains unclear. The germline CDR1 and CDR2 sequences are KGHSH and LQKENI. Trimming took off 0 bases at V and 2 bases at J, with 8 bases between the two ends. The CDR3 length is 14 residues. The CDR3 DNA sequence: TGTGCCAGCTCACCACCGTCTAAAACCTACGAGCAGTACTTC. Translated: CASSPPSKTYEQYF.

This clone was found once. The chain recombines TRBV6-5 with TRBJ1-1; D is possibly TRBD1 (6 bases). The CDR3 runs 14 residues. The germline V and J ends were trimmed by 6 bases and 8 bases, with 19 bases remaining between them. Per the germline V gene, CDR1 is MNHEY and CDR2 is SVGAGI. The CDR3 DNA is TGTGCCAGCAGAGGAACCCAGGGGAACAGGGAAGCTTTCTTT. This codes for CASRGTQGNREAFF.

This chain links TRBV5-1 with TRBJ1-5; unclear D gene. The germline CDR1 and CDR2 sequences are SGHRS and YFSETQ. Trimming removed 0 bases at V and 4 bases at J, with 11 bases between. The CDR3 has 15 amino acids. CDR3 DNA: TGCGCCAGCAGCTTGGATATCGGTTCTAATCAGCCCCAGCATTTT. This translates into CASSLDIGSNQPQHF. Full variable domain (outside the CDR3, taken from reference TRBV5-1 and TRBJ1-5): KAGVTQTPRYLIKTRGQQVTLSCSPISGHRSVSWYQQTPGQGLQFLFEYFSETQRNKGNFPGRFSGRQFSNSRSEMNVSTLELGDSALYLCASSLDIGSNQPQHFGDGTRLSIL.

This chain links TRBV11-2 with TRBJ1-3; D is unclear. CDR1 SGHAT and CDR2 FQNNGV come from the germline V gene. Between the trimmed V and J ends, which lost 5 bases and 4 bases, there was a span of 15 bases. The CDR3 has 15 amino acids. Here the CDR3 reads CASSRGVTPGNTIYF. DNA of the CDR3: TGTGCCAGCAGCCGCGGGGTGACACCCGGAAACACCATATATTTT.